This T cell receptor (beta chain) derives from a study of cytomegalovirus exposure and HLA in healthy donors. A multiplex PCR was run with 60 Vbeta primers and 13 Jbeta primers. Generated by immunoSEQ multiplex PCR, the TCRdb table keeps only in-frame clones and is missing some. The table for this sample gives about 53,000 clones. The germline V and J ends were trimmed by 7 bases and 0 bases, with 13 bases remaining between them. Germline-derived CDR1 and CDR2 are GTSNPN and SVGIG (reference sequence). This CDR3 spans 14 amino acids. Material: PBMCs. This chain uses TRBV30 with TRBJ2-1, with D maybe TRBD2 (5 bases). The clonotype comes from a man between 18 and 29 years old in good health and CMV-seropositive. The CDR3 reads CASRTGSSYNEQFF. The CDR3 coding sequence is TGTGCCTCCCGGACGGGGAGCTCCTACAATGAGCAGTTCTTC.